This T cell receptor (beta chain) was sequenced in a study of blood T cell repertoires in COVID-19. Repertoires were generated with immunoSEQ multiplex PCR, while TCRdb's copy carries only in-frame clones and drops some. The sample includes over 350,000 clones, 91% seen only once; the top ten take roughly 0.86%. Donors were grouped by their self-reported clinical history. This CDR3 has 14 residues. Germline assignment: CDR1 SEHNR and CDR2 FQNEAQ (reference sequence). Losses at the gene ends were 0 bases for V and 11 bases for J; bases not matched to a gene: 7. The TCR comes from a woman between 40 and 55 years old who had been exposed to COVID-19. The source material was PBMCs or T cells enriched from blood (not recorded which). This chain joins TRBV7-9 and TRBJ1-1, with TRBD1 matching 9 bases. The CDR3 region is CASSLAGGDRDAFF. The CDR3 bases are TGTGCCAGCAGCTTAGCCGGCGGGGACAGGGACGCTTTCTTT.